This T cell receptor (beta chain) stems from a study of response to subunit inactivated influenza vaccine. CDR1 SGHTA and CDR2 FQGNSA come from the germline V gene. The CDR3 is made up of 12 amino acids. Trimming pared 0 bases from V and 14 bases from J, leaving 8 bases between. TCRdb re-analysed the RT-PCR reads in MiXCR, keeping a single row per CDR3 protein. Here the sample spans fewer than 350,000 distinct CDR3 sequences, less than 25% being singletons. Findings and caveats of the study: It was suggested by the authors that few new T cells are recruited by each seasonal influenza vaccination.

This clonotype was detected ten times or more. Its matching antigen is unknown. The clonotype comes from a man aged 50 to 69 who received an inactivated influenza vaccine. The chain couples TRBV7-2 to TRBJ1-6; D is undetermined. The material sequenced was PBMCs from blood, taken less than 22 months after vaccination. In DNA form, the CDR3 reads TGTGCCAGCAGCTTAGCGGGGTTAACCCTCCACTTT. This codes for CASSLAGLTLHF.